The source of this T cell receptor beta chain is a study of T cells in narcolepsy. A remark on this clone: The target antigen is unknown.

Study results and limitations: No autoreactive T cell clone sequences appeared in some memory CD4+ repertoires. Healthy controls reportedly lacked the autoreactive clonotypes serially found in patients' blood. Autoreactive HCRT-specific and TRIB2-specific clonotypes were marked in same-patient CSF-versus-blood CD4+ comparisons.

Some clones are missing from TCRdb's copy, which holds only in-frame ones; the method was immunoSEQ multiplex PCR. The sample comprises around 42,000 clones, approximately 88% of which are singletons, and roughly 1.2% rests with the top ten. CDR1 SEHNR and CDR2 FQNEAQ come from the germline V gene (reference sequence). The germline V and J ends were trimmed by 5 bases and 0 bases, with 14 bases remaining between them. This CDR3 has 16 residues. This TCR derives from a human donor with narcolepsy. The V call is TRBV7-9, the J call TRBJ1-3; a weak D match, TRBD1 (6 bases). Input material: CD45RA- memory CD4+ T cells from PBMCs. CDR3 loop: CASSPRADSSGNTIYF. CDR3 DNA: TGTGCCAGCAGCCCCAGGGCGGACAGCTCTGGAAACACCATATATTTT. The whole variable domain, remainder taken from reference TRBV7-9 and TRBJ1-3, is DTGVSQNPRHKITKRGQNVTFRCDPISEHNRLYWYRQTLGQGPEFLTYFQNEAQLEKSRLLSDRFSAERPKGSFSTLEIQRTEQGDSAMYLCASSPRADSSGNTIYFGEGSWLTVV.